These 16 T cell receptor beta chains originate from one sample sequenced in a study of CD8+ T cells in alopecia areata. Sample treatment: oral pan-JAK inhibitor, 5-10 mg twice daily. RNA, once extracted, was reverse transcribed into cDNA for use as the sequencing template. Clones were sequenced by immunoSEQ multiplex PCR, and TCRdb holds only the in-frame ones, with some missing. The data hold about 40,000 clones, with roughly 89% observed a single time. Specimen: CD8+ T cells sorted from blood, collected at week 24, from a patient treated with tofacitinib. The origin of the receptors is a human donor with alopecia areata.

The rearrangement joins TRBV6-5 to TRBJ2-1, with D maybe TRBD1 (5 bases). Looked up from germline, CDR1 is MNHEY and CDR2 is SVGAGI. Deletions cut 6 bases from V and 10 bases from J, with 16 bases between. CDR3 length equals 13 residues. CDR3 region: CASSHYRTREQFF. CDR3 nucleotides: TGTGCCAGCAGCCACTACCGGACAAGAGAGCAGTTCTTC.

DNA for the CDR3: TGTGCCAGCAGTTTATTGTCCGACAGAGCAACTAATGAAAAACTGTTTTTT. This translates into CASSLLSDRATNEKLFF. The rearrangement links TRBV27 to TRBJ1-4; tentatively, D is TRBD1 (5 bases). This CDR3 spans 17 amino acids. The V end was cut by 1 base, the J end by 0 bases, with 12 bases between. The germline V gene has CDR1 MNHEY and CDR2 SMNVEV (reference sequence).

V and J are TRBV6-5 and TRBJ2-2; maybe TRBD1 (6 bases). Trimming stripped 0 bases from V and 6 bases from J, with 14 bases between. The CDR3 is made up of 16 amino acids. The V gene's germline CDR1 is MNHEY and CDR2 SVGAGI. The CDR3 spells CASSYSNHRVSGELFF. CDR3 nucleotide sequence: TGTGCCAGCAGTTACTCGAACCACAGGGTCTCCGGGGAGCTGTTTTTT.

The V and J genes are TRBV7-9 and TRBJ1-1, with D maybe TRBD1 (5 bases). The V end was cut by 8 bases, the J end by 3 bases, with 13 bases between. CDR1 and CDR2 from the germline V gene are SEHNR and FQNEAQ (reference sequence). This CDR3 spans 13 amino acids. The CDR3 coding sequence is TGTGCCAGCTGCCGGGAGACAGACACTGAAGCTTTCTTT. This sequence encodes CASCRETDTEAFF.

V and J are TRBV6-1 and TRBJ2-5, with 8 bases lining up with TRBD1. The J call may be in error: the DNA end matches TRBJ2-7 better. The germline gives CDR1 MNHNS, CDR2 SASEGT. The CDR3 has 14 amino acids. CDR3: CASSGTGLPYEQYF. The CDR3 coding sequence is TGTGCCAGCAGTGGGACAGGGTTGCCATACGAGCAGTACTTC.

The CDR3 protein is CSVESGSGGYNEQFF. CDR3 nucleotide sequence: TGCAGCGTTGAATCAGGAAGCGGGGGCTACAATGAGCAGTTCTTC. V and J are TRBV29-1 and TRBJ2-1, with TRBD2 identical over 8 bases. V was pared by 2 bases and J by 3 bases, with 6 bases of the junction left unmatched. The CDR3 sequence is 15 residues long. Germline CDR1 SQVTM, CDR2 ANQGSEA.

The gene calls are TRBV29-1 and TRBJ2-1; D is undetermined. The V gene lost 5 bases and the J gene lost 0 bases, with 14 bases spanning the gap. CDR1 is SQVTM, CDR2 ANQGSEA, per germline. The CDR3 runs to 15 residues. Written as DNA, the CDR3 is TGCAGCGTTCCCTCCGGGCCCAGCTCCTACAATGAGCAGTTCTTC. Encoded protein: CSVPSGPSSYNEQFF.

The V gene is TRBV5-4, the J gene TRBJ2-1; D unresolved. This CDR3 spans 14 amino acids. Per germline, CDR1 SGHNT and CDR2 YYREEE (reference sequence). Trimming took off 0 bases at V and 1 base at J, with 5 bases between the two ends. Here the CDR3 reads CASSLAESYNEQFF. For the CDR3, the DNA is TGTGCCAGCAGCTTGGCCGAGTCCTACAATGAGCAGTTCTTC. The whole variable domain, remainder taken from reference TRBV5-4 and TRBJ2-1, is ETGVTQSPTHLIKTRGQQVTLRCSSQSGHNTVSWYQQALGQGPQFIFQYYREEENGRGNFPPRFSGLQFPNYSSELNVNALELDDSALYLCASSLAESYNEQFFGPGTRLTVL.

V and J are TRBV2 and TRBJ2-4; D remains unclear. The germline V gene has CDR1 SNHLY and CDR2 FYNNEI. V was clipped by 5 bases and J by 1 base, with 15 bases between them. CDR3 length: 16 amino acids. The CDR3 reads CASSTFGGLAKNIQYF. The CDR3 DNA sequence: TGTGCCAGCAGTACCTTCGGCGGCCTGGCCAAAAACATTCAGTACTTC. Full variable domain (rest looked up from reference TRBV2 and TRBJ2-4): EPEVTQTPSHQVTQMGQEVILRCVPISNHLYFYWYRQILGQKVEFLVSFYNNEISEKSEIFDDQFSVERPDGSNFTLKIRSTKLEDSAMYFCASSTFGGLAKNIQYFGAGTRLSVL.

This chain uses TRBV4-1 with TRBJ2-5; 7 bases fit TRBD2. The V gene end was trimmed by 2 bases and the J gene end by 0 bases; junction bases not matched to a gene: 15. The V gene's germline CDR1 is MGHRA and CDR2 YSYEKL. There are 19 residues in the CDR3. The CDR3 loop reads CASSQSPSKTLADQETQYF. In nucleotides, the CDR3 is TGCGCCAGCAGCCAATCCCCATCCAAGACTCTAGCGGACCAAGAGACCCAGTACTTC.

CDR3 residues: CSVRQGSTDTQYF. The CDR3 DNA is TGCAGCGTCCGACAGGGGAGCACAGATACGCAGTATTTT. The chain recombines TRBV29-1 with TRBJ2-3; 8 bases are shared with TRBD1. Unmatched junction bases numbered 2, after V lost 6 bases and J lost 0 bases. CDR1 SQVTM and CDR2 ANQGSEA come from the germline V gene. CDR3 length: 13 amino acids.

This chain connects TRBV7-2 to TRBJ2-7; 8 nucleotides match TRBD1. The germline CDR1 and CDR2 sequences are SGHTA and FQGNSA. V shed 6 bases and J 3 bases; nucleotides not matched to a gene: 7. The CDR3 totals 14 residues. The CDR3 protein is CASRGTGGIYEQYF. CDR3 nucleotide sequence: TGTGCCAGCAGGGGAACAGGGGGGATCTACGAGCAGTACTTC.

The chain links TRBV23-1 to TRBJ2-1, with D perhaps matching TRBD2 (5 bases). TRBV23-1 is placed among ORFs of uncertain function. This CDR3 region has 17 residues. Trimming stripped 3 bases from V and 0 bases from J, with 15 bases between. The CDR3, as DNA: TGCGCCAGCAGTCACCCTGCGGACTGGAGCTCCTACAATGAGCAGTTCTTC. Translating gives CASSHPADWSSYNEQFF.

This chain uses TRBV7-9 with TRBJ2-1; D is tentatively TRBD1 or TRBD2 (5 bases each). The V gene's germline CDR1 is SEHNR and CDR2 FQNEAQ (reference sequence). The CDR3 is 14 residues long. The V and J ends lost 4 bases and 3 bases respectively, with 10 bases between them. The CDR3 reads CASSSMGRYNEQFF. DNA for the CDR3: TGTGCCAGCAGCTCAATGGGACGCTACAATGAGCAGTTCTTC.

The gene calls are TRBV7-2 and TRBJ2-7; unclear D gene. With 5 bases removed from V and 5 bases from J, the gap between germline ends came to 7 bases. The germline CDR1 and CDR2 sequences are SGHTA and FQGNSA. The CDR3 runs 11 residues. In DNA form, the CDR3 reads TGTGCCAGCAGCCCCTATGACGAGCAGTACTTC. Translation gives CASSPYDEQYF.

The chain employs TRBV7-9 and TRBJ2-1; D is unresolved. The CDR3 extends over 16 amino acids. V was shortened by 7 bases and J by 0 bases, with 16 bases between the two germline ends. CDR1 and CDR2 (germline): SEHNR, FQNEAQ (reference sequence). CDR3 bases: TGTGCCAGCAACGGTCCCGGCCGGAGCTCCTACAATGAGCAGTTCTTC. It encodes CASNGPGRSSYNEQFF.